This entry lists 23 T cell receptor beta chains sequenced from one sample in a study of blood T cell repertoires in COVID-19. TCRdb's copy holds only in-frame clones and misses some; the assay was immunoSEQ multiplex PCR. The table includes roughly 57,000 clones, more than 80% detected once. Sequenced sample: peripheral blood. These receptors were collected from a human donor in a cohort sampled during active COVID-19.

This clone showed up just a few times. CDR3 nucleotide sequence: TGTGCCAGCAGCCAAGATATCAGCGGGGGCCCAGATACGCAGTATTTT. As protein: CASSQDISGGPDTQYF. The chain is built from TRBV4-2 and TRBJ2-3; TRBD2 aligns across 8 bases. CDR3 size: 16 residues. The J segment lost 4 bases and the V segment lost 0 bases, leaving 6 bases of the junction unmatched. Germline V gives CDR1 LGHNA, CDR2 YNFKEQ.

The chain links TRBV19 to TRBJ1-2; 8 bases are a match to TRBD1. The germline CDR1 and CDR2 sequences are LNHDA and SQIVND (reference sequence). The CDR3 extends over 15 amino acids. Trimming removed 10 bases from V and 5 bases from J; junction bases left unmatched: 15. The DNA for the CDR3 is TGTGCCACCGGAATTGCCGGGACAGGCGGATATGGCTACACCTTC. This translates into CATGIAGTGGYGYTF.

The V and J genes are TRBV11-2 and TRBJ1-6, with 12 bases fitting TRBD1. V trimming: 5 bases; J trimming: 9 bases; junction bases outside the gene matches: 8. The CDR3 loop spans 16 amino acids. CDR1 is SGHAT, CDR2 FQNNGV, per germline. The CDR3 reads CASSPGQGASISPLHF. CDR3 in DNA: TGTGCCAGCAGCCCGGGACAGGGGGCGTCAATTTCACCCCTCCACTTT.

This clone was detected only once. The genes are TRBV5-1 and TRBJ1-5; 8 nucleotides agree with TRBD1. The CDR3 is 14 amino acids. Germline CDR1 is SGHRS and CDR2 is YFSETQ. Unmatched junction bases numbered 0, after V lost 2 bases and J lost 2 bases. CDR3 amino acids: CASSLQGGNQPQHF. The DNA of the CDR3 is TGCGCCAGCAGCTTACAGGGGGGCAATCAGCCCCAGCATTTT.

The rearrangement joins TRBV23-1 to TRBJ1-4, with 9 nucleotides matching TRBD1. TRBV23-1 is marked as an open reading frame, function uncertain. This CDR3 comprises 16 residues. V shed 0 bases, J shed 13 bases, and the junction held 12 bases outside the gene matches. CDR3 protein: CASSQSEDRGVGGLFF. DNA of the CDR3: TGCGCCAGCAGTCAATCGGAGGACAGGGGTGTGGGAGGACTGTTTTTT.

The chain recombines TRBV9 with TRBJ2-1; a possible D gene is TRBD2 (7 bases). V was pared by 0 bases and J by 2 bases, with 12 bases between. Per the germline V gene, CDR1 is SGDLS and CDR2 is YYNGEE. The CDR3 is 16 amino acids. CDR3 amino acids: CASSVGRGGTYNEQFF. The CDR3 DNA reads as TGTGCCAGCAGCGTAGGGAGGGGGGGGACCTACAATGAGCAGTTCTTC.

CDR3: CASNPQGLSYGYTF. The DNA of the CDR3 is TGTGCCAGCAACCCACAGGGCCTAAGCTATGGCTACACCTTC. V gene TRBV6-2 or TRBV6-3 combines with J gene TRBJ1-2, with D possibly matching TRBD1 (6 bases). The CDR3 loop spans 14 amino acids. Trimming removed 7 bases from V and 4 bases from J, with 16 bases in between. The germline V gene encodes CDR1 MNHEY and CDR2 SVGEGT.

The chain joins TRBV18 to TRBJ2-1; 7 bases agree with TRBD1. This CDR3 region has 16 residues. Germline CDR1 is KGHSH and CDR2 is LQKENI. V lost 5 bases, J lost 1 base, and 8 bases stayed unmatched. The chain's CDR3 is CASSKTGDNSYNEQFF. The CDR3 DNA reads as TGTGCCAGCTCAAAAACAGGGGATAATTCCTACAATGAGCAGTTCTTC.

The rearrangement links TRBV5-4 to TRBJ2-1; TRBD2 aligns across 7 bases. The CDR3 spans 15 residues. CDR1 and CDR2 (germline): SGHNT, YYREEE (reference sequence). V lost 0 bases, J lost 3 bases, and 3 bases stayed unmatched. The CDR3 region has the DNA TGTGCCAGCAGCTTGGCCGCGGGGGACTACAATGAGCAGTTCTTC. It encodes CASSLAAGDYNEQFF.

Turning to this clone: Compared with germline, one end of the junction differs, possibly owing to a read error. The chain recombines TRBV14 with TRBJ1-2; D remains unclear. The germline V gene has CDR1 SGHDN and CDR2 FVKESK. The CDR3 runs 13 residues. CDR3: CAGSQFLAYGYTF. Here the CDR3 DNA reads TGTGCCGGCAGCCAATTTCTGGCCTATGGCTACACCTTC.

The rearrangement joins TRBV6-2 or TRBV6-3 to TRBJ2-7; no clear D gene. Germline assignment: CDR1 MNHEY and CDR2 SVGEGT. CDR3 length equals 16 residues. V was shortened by 0 bases and J by 0 bases, with 12 bases between the two germline ends. The CDR3 coding sequence is TGTGCCAGCAGTTACTCAAACAGTCCCTTCTCCTACGAGCAGTACTTC. Its protein product is CASSYSNSPFSYEQYF.

The chain employs TRBV11-1 and TRBJ1-6, with TRBD1 identical over 8 bases. The V gene's germline CDR1 is SGHAT and CDR2 FQDESV (reference sequence). The V segment lost 5 bases and the J segment 6 bases; nucleotides outside the gene matches: 9. The CDR3 consists of 16 residues. CDR3 sequence reads: CASSPLGDRINSPLHF. CDR3 sequence (DNA): TGTGCCAGCAGCCCACTTGGGGACAGGATTAATTCACCCCTCCACTTT.

This chain uses TRBV3-1 (or the pseudogene TRBV3-2) with TRBJ2-5; perhaps TRBD1 as D (6 bases). The CDR3 length is 16 residues. The ends were cut back, 2 bases at V and 3 bases at J, with 16 bases in the middle. Germline V CDR1 and CDR2: LGHDT, YNNKEL (reference sequence). As DNA, the CDR3 is TGTGCCAGCAGCCAAATCGCGGGCAGGGGCAAAGAGACCCAGTACTTC. Amino acids: CASSQIAGRGKETQYF.

The chain has TRBV4-3 and TRBJ1-4; tentatively, D is TRBD1 (6 bases). CDR1 LGHNA and CDR2 YSLEER come from the germline V gene. This CDR3 comprises 16 residues. Trimming pared 0 bases from V and 8 bases from J, leaving 16 bases between. The CDR3 sequence: CASSQDTGTGREKLFF. DNA of the CDR3: TGCGCCAGCAGCCAAGATACAGGGACGGGGCGGGAAAAACTGTTTTTT.

CDR3 nucleotide sequence: TGTGCCAGCAGCTTGGACCCGACAGTCAGTTGGGATGAGCAGTTCTTC. Encoded protein: CASSLDPTVSWDEQFF. The chain links TRBV5-6 to TRBJ2-1, with a tentative D call TRBD1 (5 bases). In germline, CDR1 is SGHDT, CDR2 YYEEEE. CDR3 length equals 16 residues. Trimming cost V 0 bases and J 8 bases, with 18 bases left between them.

The rearrangement uses TRBV30 and TRBJ2-3; D perhaps matches TRBD2 (6 bases). The CDR3 is made up of 16 amino acids. Germline V gene data show CDR1 as GTSNPN and CDR2 as SVGIG (reference sequence). V lost 4 bases and J 3 bases, leaving 20 bases between the germline ends. The DNA for the CDR3 is TGTGCCTGGAAGAGGATAGGCGGGGTAGCAACAGATACGCAGTATTTT. This encodes CAWKRIGGVATDTQYF.

This clone appeared once. An end of the junction does not agree with germline; a read error may underlie this. The chain is built from TRBV7-7 and TRBJ2-7, with 8 bases that match TRBD1. CDR3 length equals 16 residues. From germline, CDR1 is SSHAT and CDR2 FNYEAQ (reference sequence). CDR3: CASSLKTGESSYEQYF. CDR3 DNA: TGTGCTAGCAGCTTAAAGACAGGGGAGTCCTCCTACGAGCAGTACTTC.

The V call is TRBV5-1, the J call TRBJ1-4, with TRBD1 identical over 9 bases. Germline V gene lookup returns CDR1 SGHRS and CDR2 YFSETQ. The CDR3 consists of 15 residues. V shed 5 bases and J 6 bases; nucleotides not matched to a gene: 8. The CDR3 DNA follows: TGCGCCAGCAGAGCGCCGGGACAGGGTCATGAAAAACTGTTTTTT. Its translation is CASRAPGQGHEKLFF.

This clone was picked up one time. The chain links TRBV5-1 to TRBJ1-4; the match to TRBD1 covers 9 bases. This CDR3 has 14 residues. Per the germline V gene, CDR1 is SGHRS and CDR2 is YFSETQ. With V trimmed by 4 bases and J by 7 bases, 5 bases remained unmatched. Here the CDR3 reads CASSAQGALEKLFF. CDR3 coding DNA: TGCGCCAGCAGCGCACAGGGGGCGCTTGAAAAACTGTTTTTT.

The chain uses TRBV24-1 and TRBJ1-6; D ambiguous. CDR1 is KGHDR and CDR2 is SFDVKD in the germline V gene. Trimming shortened V by 0 bases and J by 0 bases, and 11 bases separated the two germline ends. CDR3 size: 18 residues. The CDR3 loop is CATSDLPRWSSYNSPLHF. CDR3 in DNA: TGTGCCACCAGTGATTTGCCACGGTGGAGCTCCTATAATTCACCCCTCCACTTT.

This clone was detected once. V gene TRBV7-3 combines with J gene TRBJ1-2; the D gene is possibly TRBD1 (5 bases). The CDR3 is 14 residues long. The germline V and J ends were trimmed by 5 bases and 7 bases, with 17 bases remaining between them. Germline values: CDR1 SGHTA, CDR2 FQGTGA. The CDR3 region has the DNA TGTGCCAGCAGCCCAACCCCGGGGGGAGGTGGCTACACCTTC. Translation gives CASSPTPGGGGYTF.

The chain has TRBV4-3 and TRBJ1-2, with D uncertain. Per the germline V gene, CDR1 is LGHNA and CDR2 is YSLEER. The CDR3 length is 15 residues. The V end was cut by 1 base, the J end by 4 bases, with 13 bases between. The CDR3 is CASSQGPQVIYGYTF. The DNA of the CDR3 is TGCGCCAGCAGCCAAGGCCCTCAGGTGATCTATGGCTACACCTTC.

The chain couples TRBV19 to TRBJ2-5, with TRBD1 as a possible D gene (7 bases). The CDR3 has 16 residues. V lost 4 bases, J lost 5 bases, and 20 bases lay in between. In germline, CDR1 is LNHDA, CDR2 SQIVND (reference sequence). The CDR3 sequence: CASSTPNRQGGETQYF. The DNA of the CDR3 is TGTGCCAGTAGTACCCCCAATCGACAGGGAGGCGAGACCCAGTACTTC.